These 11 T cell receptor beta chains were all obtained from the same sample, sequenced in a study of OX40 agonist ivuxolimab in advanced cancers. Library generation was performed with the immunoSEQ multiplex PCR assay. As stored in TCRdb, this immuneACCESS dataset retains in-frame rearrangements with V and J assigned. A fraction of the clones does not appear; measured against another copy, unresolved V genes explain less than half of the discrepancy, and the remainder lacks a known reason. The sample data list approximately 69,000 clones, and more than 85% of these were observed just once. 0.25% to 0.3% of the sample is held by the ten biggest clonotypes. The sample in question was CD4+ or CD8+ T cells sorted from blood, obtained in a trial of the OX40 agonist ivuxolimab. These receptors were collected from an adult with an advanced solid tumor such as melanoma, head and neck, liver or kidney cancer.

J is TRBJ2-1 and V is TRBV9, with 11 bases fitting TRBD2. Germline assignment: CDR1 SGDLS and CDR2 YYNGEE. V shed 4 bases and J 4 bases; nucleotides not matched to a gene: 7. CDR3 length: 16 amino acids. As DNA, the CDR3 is TGTGCCAGCAGCCCCTCCGTAGCGGGAGGGTACAATGAGCAGTTCTTC. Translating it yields CASSPSVAGGYNEQFF.

The CDR3 DNA sequence: TGTGCCAGCAGCTCCTATAGCGGGAGGTCCTCCTACGAGCAGTACTTC. It yields the protein CASSSYSGRSSYEQYF. The rearrangement links TRBV11-2 to TRBJ2-5, with 10 nucleotides matching TRBD2. The J call may be faulty, since TRBJ2-7 better matches the DNA end. Germline loops: CDR1 SGHAT, CDR2 FQNNGV. This CDR3 has 16 amino acids.

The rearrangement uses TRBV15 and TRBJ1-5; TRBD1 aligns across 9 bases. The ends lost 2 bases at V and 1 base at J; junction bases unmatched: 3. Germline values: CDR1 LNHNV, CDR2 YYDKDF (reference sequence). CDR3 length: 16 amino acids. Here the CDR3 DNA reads TGTGCCACCAGCAGAAAGGACAGGGGCAGCAATCAGCCCCAGCATTTT. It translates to CATSRKDRGSNQPQHF. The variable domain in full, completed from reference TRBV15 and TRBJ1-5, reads DAMVIQNPRYQVTQFGKPVTLSCSQTLNHNVMYWYQQKSSQAPKLLFHYYDKDFNNEADTPDNFQSRRPNTSFCFLDIRSPGLGDTAMYLCATSRKDRGSNQPQHFGDGTRLSIL.

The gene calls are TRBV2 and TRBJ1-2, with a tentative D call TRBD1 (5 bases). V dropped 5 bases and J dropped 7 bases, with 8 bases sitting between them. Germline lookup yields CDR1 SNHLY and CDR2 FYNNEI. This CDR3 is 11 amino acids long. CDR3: CASSLTAGYTF. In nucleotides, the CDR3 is TGTGCCAGCAGTTTGACAGCTGGCTACACCTTC.

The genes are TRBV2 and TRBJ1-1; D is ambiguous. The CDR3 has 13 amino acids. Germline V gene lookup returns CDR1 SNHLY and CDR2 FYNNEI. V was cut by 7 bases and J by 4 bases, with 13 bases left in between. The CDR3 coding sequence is TGTGCCAGCATGATGGAGGGTCCCACTGAAGCTTTCTTT. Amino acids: CASMMEGPTEAFF.

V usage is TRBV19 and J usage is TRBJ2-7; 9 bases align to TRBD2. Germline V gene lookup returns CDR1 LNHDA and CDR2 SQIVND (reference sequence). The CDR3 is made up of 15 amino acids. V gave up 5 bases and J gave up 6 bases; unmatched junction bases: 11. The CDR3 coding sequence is TGTGCCAGTAGTGCAAGCCCTAGCGGGAACCCCGAGCAGTACTTC. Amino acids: CASSASPSGNPEQYF.

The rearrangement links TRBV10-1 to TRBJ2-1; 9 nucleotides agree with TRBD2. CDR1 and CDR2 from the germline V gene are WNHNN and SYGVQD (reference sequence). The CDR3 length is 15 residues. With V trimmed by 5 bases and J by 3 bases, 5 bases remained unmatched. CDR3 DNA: TGCGCCAGCAGTCTTAGCGGGAGCGGCTACAATGAGCAGTTCTTC. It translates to CASSLSGSGYNEQFF.

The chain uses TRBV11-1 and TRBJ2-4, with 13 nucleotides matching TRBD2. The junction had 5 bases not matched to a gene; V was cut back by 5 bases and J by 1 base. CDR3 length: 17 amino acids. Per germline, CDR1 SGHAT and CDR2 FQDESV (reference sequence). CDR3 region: CASSRTSGSGAKNIQYF. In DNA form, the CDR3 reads TGTGCCAGCAGCCGGACTAGCGGGAGTGGGGCCAAAAACATTCAGTACTTC.

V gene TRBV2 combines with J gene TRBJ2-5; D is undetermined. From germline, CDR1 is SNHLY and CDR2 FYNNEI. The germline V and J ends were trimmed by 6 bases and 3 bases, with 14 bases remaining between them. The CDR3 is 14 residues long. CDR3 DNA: TGTGCCAGCAGCCCCTGGGCGGCTGAAGAGACCCAGTACTTC. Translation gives CASSPWAAEETQYF. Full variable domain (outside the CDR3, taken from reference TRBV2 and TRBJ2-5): EPEVTQTPSHQVTQMGQEVILRCVPISNHLYFYWYRQILGQKVEFLVSFYNNEISEKSEIFDDQFSVERPDGSNFTLKIRSTKLEDSAMYFCASSPWAAEETQYFGPGTRLLVL.

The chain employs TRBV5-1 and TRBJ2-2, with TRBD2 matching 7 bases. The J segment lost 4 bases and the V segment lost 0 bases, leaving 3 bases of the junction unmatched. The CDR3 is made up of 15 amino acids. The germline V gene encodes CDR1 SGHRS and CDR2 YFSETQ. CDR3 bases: TGCGCCAGCAGCTTGGGGCGGGAGACCACCGGGGAGCTGTTTTTT. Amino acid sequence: CASSLGRETTGELFF.

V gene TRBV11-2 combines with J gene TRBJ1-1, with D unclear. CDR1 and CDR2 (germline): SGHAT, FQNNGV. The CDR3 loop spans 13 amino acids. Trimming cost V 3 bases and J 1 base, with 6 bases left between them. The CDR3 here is CASSFGRNTEAFF. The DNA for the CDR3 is TGTGCCAGCAGCTTCGGACGGAACACTGAAGCTTTCTTT.